The next 30 T cell receptor beta chains were all read from a single sample in a study of regulatory T cells in long-lasting Graves disease. Documented time point: newly diagnosed GD, antithyroid drugs for less than 3 months. The authors made the TCR library using RNA they extracted from PBMCs. HTBI primers from iRepertoire and Arm-PCR of CDR3 regions yielded the TCR beta libraries. TCRdb ran MiXCR on the multiplex PCR reads and lists one entry per CDR3 protein. The sample carries a few hundred thousand distinct CDR3 sequences, over 15% recorded once. The data also belong to a second study, concerning T cells in Graves' hyperthyroidism and ophthalmopathy.

The sample here was peripheral blood mononuclear cells (PBMCs), taken at new diagnosis, from a patient treated with antithyroid drugs. The receptors were sampled from a man aged 40-49 years with Graves disease.

At least ten counts were recorded for this clonotype. This chain joins TRBV20-1 and TRBJ2-7, with 7 bases aligning to TRBD2. V lost 5 bases and J lost 2; bases outside the gene matches: 6. The germline V gene has CDR1 DFQATT and CDR2 SNEGSKA (reference sequence). The CDR3 is made up of 13 amino acids. CDR3 nucleotides: TGCAGTGCTGCGGGGGACTCTGCCTACGAGCAGTACTTC. It translates to CSAAGDSAYEQYF.

At least ten counts were recorded for this clonotype. This chain links TRBV3-1 with TRBJ2-1; perhaps TRBD2 as D (5 bases). V was pared by 2 bases and J by 3 bases, with 11 bases between. Germline V CDR1 and CDR2: LGHDT, YNNKEL (reference sequence). The CDR3 spans 15 residues. CDR3 region: CASSQFGRDYNEQFF. The CDR3 bases are TGTGCCAGCAGCCAATTTGGACGGGACTACAATGAGCAGTTCTTC.

This clonotype was recorded at least ten times. The chain employs TRBV28 and TRBJ1-6, with 7 bases aligning to TRBD1. CDR1 and CDR2 from the germline V gene are MDHEN and SYDVKM. The ends lost 5 bases at V and 7 bases at J; junction bases unmatched: 8. The CDR3 totals 15 residues. CDR3 DNA sequence: TGTGCCAGCAGTGCCAGACAGGGCGGGAATTCACCCCTCCACTTT. Its translation is CASSARQGGNSPLHF.

At least ten counts were recorded for this clonotype. The gene calls are TRBV5-4 and TRBJ2-3; TRBD2 matches at 10 bases. This CDR3 contains 17 residues. Germline V gives CDR1 SGHNT, CDR2 YYREEE (reference sequence). Trimming at V came to 0 bases and at J to 2 bases, leaving 6 bases not matched to a gene. The CDR3 protein is CASSLVPGLAATDTQYF. The CDR3 region has the DNA TGTGCCAGCAGCTTGGTGCCAGGACTAGCGGCCACAGATACGCAGTATTTT.

In its sample, this clonotype was seen many times. The rearrangement uses TRBV12-3 or TRBV12-4 and TRBJ1-2, with a weak D call TRBD1 (5 bases). Trimming took 8 bases from V and 5 from J, leaving 15 bases between them. The CDR3 extends over 13 amino acids. The CDR3 region has the DNA TGTGCCAGCGCCAAAGGGACGGGATATGGCTACACCTTC. This translates into CASAKGTGYGYTF.

There are many counts of this clonotype. The J gene is TRBJ2-7, the V gene TRBV28; D unresolved. V lost 2 bases to trimming and J lost 6 bases, with 17 bases between them. The germline V gene has CDR1 MDHEN and CDR2 SYDVKM. This CDR3 has 15 residues. The CDR3 is CASSLGRRPTGEQYF. DNA for the CDR3: TGTGCCAGCAGTTTAGGGCGACGGCCTACCGGCGAGCAGTACTTC.

This clonotype was recorded a few times. The junction departs from germline at one end; a sequencing error may be responsible. The rearrangement uses TRBV3-1 and TRBJ1-3; tentative D call: TRBD1 (5 bases). The CDR3 covers 14 residues. CDR1 LGHDT and CDR2 YNNKEL come from the germline V gene (reference sequence). The CDR3 here is CASSLRDGGNTMYF. The CDR3 bases are TGTGCCAGCAGCCTACGGGACGGTGGAAACACCATGTATTTT.

In its sample, this clonotype was seen many times. The rearrangement joins TRBV4-2 to TRBJ2-5; unclear D gene. The CDR3 consists of 16 residues. With 0 bases removed from V and 7 bases from J, the gap between germline ends came to 18 bases. The germline CDR1 and CDR2 sequences are LGHNA and YNFKEQ. CDR3 DNA sequence: TGTGCCAGCAGCCAAGATTCCCGCCGGGTCCCGGGGACCCAGTACTTC. Translating it yields CASSQDSRRVPGTQYF.

This clonotype was observed at least ten times. The chain joins TRBV11-2 to TRBJ2-5; D unresolved. Germline assignment: CDR1 SGHAT and CDR2 FQNNGV. Trimming cost V 1 base and J 2 bases, with 14 bases left between them. The CDR3 runs to 16 residues. The CDR3 DNA is TGTGCCAGCAGCTTAGGAAGGATACGGCAGCAAGAGACCCAGTACTTC. Protein product: CASSLGRIRQQETQYF.

This clonotype has a count of ten or more. The chain joins TRBV20-1 to TRBJ2-7, with 7 nucleotides matching TRBD1. Germline V gene lookup returns CDR1 DFQATT and CDR2 SNEGSKA (reference sequence). This CDR3 region has 13 residues. Trimming removed 3 bases from V and 7 bases from J; junction bases left unmatched: 9. The DNA of the CDR3 is TGCAGTGCTAGGGCCTACAGGGGTGGGGAGCAGTACTTC. Translation: CSARAYRGGEQYF.

This rearrangement joins TRBV9 to TRBJ2-2; D uncertain. Germline values: CDR1 SGDLS, CDR2 YYNGEE. V shed 0 bases and J shed 1 base, with 4 bases lying between them. The CDR3 totals 14 residues. The CDR3 region is CASSVDLNTGELFF. The CDR3 DNA follows: TGTGCCAGCAGCGTAGACCTGAACACCGGGGAGCTGTTTTTT.

V gene TRBV5-6 combines with J gene TRBJ2-4; D might be TRBD1 (6 bases). V lost 6 bases, J lost 1 base, and 11 bases lay in between. The CDR3 runs to 14 residues. The germline gives CDR1 SGHDT, CDR2 YYEEEE. DNA of the CDR3: TGTGCCAGCACCCAGGGGTTGGCCAAAAACATTCAGTACTTC. Translation gives CASTQGLAKNIQYF.

This clonotype was seen repeatedly, ten times or more. Here the CDR3 reads CSAGGGARTDTQYF. The CDR3 region has the DNA TGCAGTGCTGGCGGGGGGGCTCGCACAGATACGCAGTATTTT. The gene calls are TRBV20-1 and TRBJ2-3, with TRBD2 matching 9 bases. V lost 5 bases to trimming and J lost 1 base; unmatched junction nucleotides: 4. The CDR3 extends over 14 amino acids. Germline lookup yields CDR1 DFQATT and CDR2 SNEGSKA (reference sequence).

At least ten counts were recorded for this clonotype. V is TRBV15 and J is TRBJ1-1, with no clear D. Germline V gene data show CDR1 as LNHNV and CDR2 as YYDKDF (reference sequence). This CDR3 contains 16 residues. Trimming removed 0 bases at V and 5 bases at J, with 16 bases between. The CDR3, as DNA: TGTGCCACCAGCAGAGATAGGGCAGAGTTAGGGACTGAAGCTTTCTTT. Its translation is CATSRDRAELGTEAFF.

This clonotype came up many times. For the CDR3, the DNA is TGTGCCAGCAGTTACTCGGTTGGAACGCAGAACACTGAAGCTTTCTTT. It yields the protein CASSYSVGTQNTEAFF. J is TRBJ1-1 and V is TRBV6-2 or TRBV6-3; no clear D. Between the trimmed V and J ends, which lost 0 bases and 1 base, there was a span of 12 bases. Germline V gene sequence: CDR1 MNHEY, CDR2 SVGEGT. This CDR3 has 16 residues.

Only a few counts were recorded for this clonotype. The chain is built from TRBV6-5 and TRBJ2-5, with 10 nucleotides matching TRBD2. V lost 0 bases, J lost 5 bases, and 3 bases stayed unmatched. Looked up from germline, CDR1 is MNHEY and CDR2 is SVGAGI. This CDR3 contains 15 residues. The CDR3 loop reads CASSYSRGLAETQYF. CDR3 nucleotides: TGTGCCAGCAGTTACTCGAGGGGACTAGCGGAGACCCAGTACTTC.

This clonotype was detected many times. The chain employs TRBV28 and TRBJ2-5, with D unclear. CDR3 length: 14 residues. Germline CDR1 is MDHEN and CDR2 is SYDVKM. Trimming removed 3 bases from V and 7 bases from J, with 15 bases in between. The CDR3 loop is CASSFQPPIGTQYF. DNA of the CDR3: TGTGCCAGCAGTTTTCAGCCCCCGATCGGGACCCAGTACTTC.

The chain employs TRBV4-2 and TRBJ2-3; 8 nucleotides agree with TRBD2. Looked up from germline, CDR1 is LGHNA and CDR2 is YNFKEQ. This CDR3 is built from 19 residues. With V trimmed by 3 bases and J by 3 bases, 17 bases remained unmatched. The CDR3 DNA reads TGTGCCAGCAGCCACCGGACCAAAGAAGCGGGGGCGCCGACAGATACGCAGTATTTT. Translation: CASSHRTKEAGAPTDTQYF.

V is TRBV18 and J is TRBJ2-1; weak D call: TRBD2 (7 bases). Trimming shortened V by 6 bases and J by 4 bases, and 13 bases separated the two germline ends. The CDR3 runs 14 residues. Germline assignment: CDR1 KGHSH and CDR2 LQKENI. In nucleotides, the CDR3 is TGTGCCAGCTCTCGCGGGGGCCCATACAATGAGCAGTTCTTC. The encoded protein is CASSRGGPYNEQFF.

This clonotype was recorded at least ten times. This sequence joins TRBV3-1 and TRBJ1-1, with 7 positions matching TRBD1. Germline V gives CDR1 LGHDT, CDR2 YNNKEL (reference sequence). V trimming: 0 bases; J trimming: 4 bases; junction bases outside the gene matches: 5. This CDR3 is 15 amino acids long. The CDR3 sequence: CASSQDGSGGTEAFF. The CDR3, as DNA: TGTGCCAGCAGCCAAGATGGGTCAGGGGGCACTGAAGCTTTCTTT.

This clonotype was seen repeatedly, ten times or more. V and J are TRBV24-1 and TRBJ1-2, with D maybe TRBD1 (5 bases). CDR1 and CDR2 (germline): KGHDR, SFDVKD. The CDR3 extends over 12 amino acids. V lost 10 bases to trimming and J lost 6 bases, with 14 bases between them. The DNA of the CDR3 is TGTGCCACACCGGAGGCAGGGAATGGCTACACCTTC. Translated, it gives CATPEAGNGYTF.

This clonotype was found a few times. The J gene is TRBJ2-2, the V gene TRBV10-3, with D possibly matching TRBD1 (5 bases). The CDR3 length is 16 residues. Germline CDR1 and CDR2: ENHRY and SYGVKD. Trimming cost V 11 bases and J 4 bases, with 23 bases left between them. CDR3 in DNA: TGTGCCGCCGGCCCCATTCAGGGTCGGAGCACCGGGGAGCTGTTTTTT. Translated, it gives CAAGPIQGRSTGELFF.

The chain has TRBV12-3 or TRBV12-4 and TRBJ2-7; tentative D call: TRBD2 (6 bases). The CDR3 is 15 amino acids. Between the trimmed V and J ends, which lost 3 bases and 2 bases, there was a span of 14 bases. CDR3 amino acids: CASSFGGTAAYEQYF. CDR3 in DNA: TGTGCCAGCAGTTTTGGAGGGACCGCAGCCTACGAGCAGTACTTC.

The rearrangement uses TRBV12-3 or TRBV12-4 and TRBJ1-5; no definite D call. Trimming shortened V by 6 bases and J by 2 bases, and 14 bases separated the two germline ends. The CDR3 runs 15 residues. The CDR3 spells CASSLWGVGNQPQHF. CDR3 coding DNA: TGTGCCAGCAGCCTTTGGGGAGTGGGCAATCAGCCCCAGCATTTT.

This clonotype appeared a few times. At one end, the junction sequence differs from germline, possibly due to a read error. The chain couples TRBV7-6 to TRBJ1-1; D ambiguous. The CDR3 spans 13 residues. Germline loops: CDR1 SGHVS, CDR2 FNYEAQ. The chain's CDR3 is CASSRPVNTEALF. The CDR3 DNA reads as TGTGCCAGCAGCAGACCAGTGAACACTGAAGCTCTCTTT.

The chain is built from TRBV3-1 and TRBJ2-3; D remains unclear. The germline CDR1 and CDR2 sequences are LGHDT and YNNKEL (reference sequence). The CDR3 is made up of 14 amino acids. The V end was cut by 0 bases, the J end by 2 bases, with 6 bases between. The CDR3 DNA sequence: TGTGCCAGCAGCCAAGACCCCGACACAGATACGCAGTATTTT. Its translation is CASSQDPDTDTQYF.

This clonotype was recorded a few times. Being one base from a much bigger clone, this may be a read error. V and J are TRBV2 and TRBJ1-1; D gene ambiguous. The CDR3 runs 13 residues. Trimming took off 6 bases at V and 3 bases at J, with 11 bases between the two ends. Germline V lookup: CDR1 SNHLY, CDR2 FYNNEI. This chain's CDR3 is CASSIAMDTEAFF. Here the CDR3 DNA reads TGTGCCAGCAGCATTGCTATGGACACTGAAGCTTTCTTT.

Notes on this clonotype: A much larger clone is a single base away; this may be a read error. The chain combines TRBV6-1 with TRBJ1-1, with TRBD1 matching over 9 bases. The CDR3 consists of 14 residues. Germline CDR1 reads MNHNS; CDR2 reads SASEGT. Germline trimming cut 7 bases from V and 4 bases from J; bases unmatched to any gene: 7. The CDR3 coding sequence is TGTGCCAGCACACACTGGGACAGGGTCACTGAAGCTTTCTTT. Its protein product is CASTHWDRVTEAFF.

This clonotype was counted ten times or more. The chain joins TRBV11-1 to TRBJ2-1, with TRBD1 as a possible D gene (6 bases). The CDR3 spans 13 residues. Germline CDR1 is SGHAT and CDR2 is FQDESV (reference sequence). Trimming cost V 1 base and J 10 bases, with 11 bases left between them. CDR3 in DNA: TGTGCCAGCAGCTTAGAGGCCGGACAGGAGCAGTTCTTC. Translating gives CASSLEAGQEQFF.

Points on this clonotype: Germline is not matched at one junction end, which may reflect a read error. The rearrangement links TRBV5-1 to TRBJ2-7, with TRBD2 identical over 14 bases. Germline V gene data show CDR1 as SGHRS and CDR2 as YFSETQ. CDR3 length equals 15 residues. The DNA for the CDR3 is TGTGCCAGCAGCACCGGGACTAGCGGGGGAGGAGAGCAGTACTTC. As protein: CASSTGTSGGGEQYF.